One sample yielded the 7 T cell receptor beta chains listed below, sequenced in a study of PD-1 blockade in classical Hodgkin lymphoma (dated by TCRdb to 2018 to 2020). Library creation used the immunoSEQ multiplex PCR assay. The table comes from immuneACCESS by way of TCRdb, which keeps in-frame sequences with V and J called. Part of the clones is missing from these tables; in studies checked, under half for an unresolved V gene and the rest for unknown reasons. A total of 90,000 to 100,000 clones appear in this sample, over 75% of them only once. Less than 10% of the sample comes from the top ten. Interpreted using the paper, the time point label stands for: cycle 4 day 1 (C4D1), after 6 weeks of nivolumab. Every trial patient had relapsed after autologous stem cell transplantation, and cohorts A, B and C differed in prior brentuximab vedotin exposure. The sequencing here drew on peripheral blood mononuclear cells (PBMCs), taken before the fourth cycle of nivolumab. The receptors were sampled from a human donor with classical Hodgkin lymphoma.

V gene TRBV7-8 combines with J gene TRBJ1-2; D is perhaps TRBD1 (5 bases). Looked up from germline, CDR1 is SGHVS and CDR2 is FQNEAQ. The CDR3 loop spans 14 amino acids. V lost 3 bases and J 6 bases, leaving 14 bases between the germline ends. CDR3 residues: CASSFRSGGDGYTF. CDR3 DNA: TGTGCCAGCAGCTTTAGGTCCGGGGGAGATGGCTACACCTTC.

The CDR3 is CASGLVGGASNQPQHF. The CDR3 DNA sequence: TGTGCTAGTGGTTTGGTAGGGGGGGCAAGCAATCAGCCCCAGCATTTT. The genes are TRBV12-5 and TRBJ1-5; maybe TRBD1 (6 bases). This CDR3 is 16 amino acids long. Germline loops: CDR1 LGHNT, CDR2 FRNRAP. Trimming took off 0 bases at V and 1 base at J, with 10 bases between the two ends.

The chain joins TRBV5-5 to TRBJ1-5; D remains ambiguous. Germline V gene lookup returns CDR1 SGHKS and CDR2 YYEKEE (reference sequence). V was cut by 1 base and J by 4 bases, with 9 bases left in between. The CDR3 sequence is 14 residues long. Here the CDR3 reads CASSLKGWNQPQHF. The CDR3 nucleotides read TGTGCCAGCAGCTTGAAGGGTTGGAATCAGCCCCAGCATTTT.

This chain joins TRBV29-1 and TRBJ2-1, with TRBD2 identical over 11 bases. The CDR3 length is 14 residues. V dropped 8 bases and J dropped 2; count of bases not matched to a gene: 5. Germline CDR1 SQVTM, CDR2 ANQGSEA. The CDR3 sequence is CSTRGLAAYNEQFF. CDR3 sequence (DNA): TGCAGCACTAGGGGACTAGCGGCCTACAATGAGCAGTTCTTC.

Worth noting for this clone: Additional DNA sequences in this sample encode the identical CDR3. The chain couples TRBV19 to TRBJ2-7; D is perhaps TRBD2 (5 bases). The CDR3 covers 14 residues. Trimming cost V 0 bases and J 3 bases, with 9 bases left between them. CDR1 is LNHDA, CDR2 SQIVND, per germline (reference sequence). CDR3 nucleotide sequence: TGTGCCAGTAGTATAGATCTTGAGGGCTACGAGCAGTACTTC. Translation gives CASSIDLEGYEQYF.

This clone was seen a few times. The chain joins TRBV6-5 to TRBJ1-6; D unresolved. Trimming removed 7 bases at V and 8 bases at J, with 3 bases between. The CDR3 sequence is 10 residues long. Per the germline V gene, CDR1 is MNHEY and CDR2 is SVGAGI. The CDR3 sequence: CASKDSPLHF. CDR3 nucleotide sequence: TGTGCCAGCAAGGATTCACCCCTCCACTTT.

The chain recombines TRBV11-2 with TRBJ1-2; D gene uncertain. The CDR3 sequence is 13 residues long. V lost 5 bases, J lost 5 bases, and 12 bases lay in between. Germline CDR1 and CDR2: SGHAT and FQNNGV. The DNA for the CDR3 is TGTGCCAGCAGCCGCCGAAGCCATTATGGCTACACCTTC. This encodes CASSRRSHYGYTF.